This entry concerns a single T cell receptor (beta chain). The target antigen is unknown. A much larger clone differs from this one at a single base, so this may be a read error. The time point: newly diagnosed GD, antithyroid drugs for less than 3 months. Preparation of the TCR library used RNA extracted from PBMCs. This specimen belongs to a study of regulatory T cells in long-lasting Graves disease. The CDR3 totals 14 residues. Study-wide findings and caveats: Persistent disease favored TRBV28, TRBJ1-2 and TRBJ2-5. Newly diagnosed patients had higher TCR diversity than persistent Graves' patients did.

Relying on iRepertoire HTBI primers and Arm-PCR of CDR3 regions, the team built TCR beta libraries. Via MiXCR, TCRdb re-called the multiplex PCR reads, giving one row per CDR3 protein. The sample holds roughly 440,000 distinct CDR3 sequences, 16% seen once. These data are also associated with another study on T cells in Graves' hyperthyroidism and ophthalmopathy.

This receptor was taken from a woman aged 18-29 years with Graves disease. The specimen comprised peripheral blood mononuclear cells (PBMCs), sampled at new diagnosis, from a patient treated with antithyroid drugs. The chain has TRBV12-3 or TRBV12-4 and TRBJ1-2, with 10 nucleotides matching TRBD1. The CDR3 sequence is CAISSTRTGGSYTF. The CDR3 DNA reads as TGTGCCATCAGTTCCACCCGGACAGGGGGATCCTACACCTTC.